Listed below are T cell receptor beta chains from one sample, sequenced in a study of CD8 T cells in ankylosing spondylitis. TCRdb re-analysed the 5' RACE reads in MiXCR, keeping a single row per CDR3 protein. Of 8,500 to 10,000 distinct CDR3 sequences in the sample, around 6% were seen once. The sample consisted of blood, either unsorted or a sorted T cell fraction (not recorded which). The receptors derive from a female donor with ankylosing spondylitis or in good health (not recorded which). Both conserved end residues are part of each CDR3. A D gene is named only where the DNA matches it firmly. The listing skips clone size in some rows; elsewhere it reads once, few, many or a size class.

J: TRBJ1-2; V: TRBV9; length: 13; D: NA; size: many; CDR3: CASSVGGSYGYTF; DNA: TGTGCCAGCAGCGTGGGAGGGTCCTATGGCTACACCTTC
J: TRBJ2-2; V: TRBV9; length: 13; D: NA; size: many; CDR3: CASSAMNTGELFF; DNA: TGTGCCAGCAGCGCTATGAACACCGGGGAGCTGTTTTTT
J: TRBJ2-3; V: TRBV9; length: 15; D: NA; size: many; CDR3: CASSVSGASTDTQYF; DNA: TGTGCCAGCAGCGTATCCGGAGCTAGCACAGATACGCAGTATTTT
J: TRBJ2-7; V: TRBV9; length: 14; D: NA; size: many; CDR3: CASSGVSGSYEQYF; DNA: TGTGCCAGCAGCGGGGTCTCCGGCTCCTACGAGCAGTACTTC
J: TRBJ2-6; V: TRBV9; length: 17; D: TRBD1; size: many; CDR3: CASSDGTGGRGANVLTF; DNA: TGTGCCAGCAGCGATGGGACAGGGGGCAGAGGGGCCAACGTCCTGACTTTC
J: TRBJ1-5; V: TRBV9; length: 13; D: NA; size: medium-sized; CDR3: CASSVSGNQPQHF; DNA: TGTGCCAGCAGCGTGTCAGGCAATCAGCCCCAGCATTTT
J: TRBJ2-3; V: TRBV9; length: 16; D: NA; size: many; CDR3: CASSVEGGRGGDTQYF; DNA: TGTGCCAGCAGCGTAGAAGGCGGGCGGGGAGGAGATACGCAGTATTTT
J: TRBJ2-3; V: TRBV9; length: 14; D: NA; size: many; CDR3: CASSPPWATDTQYF; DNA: TGTGCCAGCAGCCCCCCTTGGGCCACAGATACGCAGTATTTT
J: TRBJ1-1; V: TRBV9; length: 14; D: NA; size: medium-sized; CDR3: CASSEGDIDIGAFF; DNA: TGTGCCAGCAGCGAGGGGGACATCGATATCGGAGCTTTCTTT
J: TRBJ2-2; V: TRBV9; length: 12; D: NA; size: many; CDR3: CASSEGTGELFF; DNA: TGTGCCAGTAGTGAGGGAACCGGGGAGCTGTTTTTT
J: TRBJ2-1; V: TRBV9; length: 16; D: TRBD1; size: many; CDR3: CASSPRTGQGWNEQFF; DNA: TGTGCCAGCAGCCCCCGTACGGGACAGGGGTGGAATGAGCAGTTCTTC
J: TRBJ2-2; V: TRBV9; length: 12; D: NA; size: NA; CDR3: CATSGGAGELFF; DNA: TGTGCCACCTCAGGGGGGGCCGGGGAGCTGTTTTTT
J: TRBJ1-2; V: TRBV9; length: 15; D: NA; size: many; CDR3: CASSVGRITNYGYTF; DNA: TGTGCCAGCAGCGTAGGGCGGATAACTAACTATGGCTACACCTTC
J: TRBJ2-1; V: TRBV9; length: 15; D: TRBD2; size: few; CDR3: CASSDRTSGKNEQFF; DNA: TGTGCCAGCAGCGACAGGACTAGCGGGAAGAATGAGCAGTTCTTC
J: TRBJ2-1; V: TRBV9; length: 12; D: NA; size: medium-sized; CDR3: CASSVEANEQFF; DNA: TGTGCCAGCAGCGTAGAGGCCAATGAGCAGTTCTTC
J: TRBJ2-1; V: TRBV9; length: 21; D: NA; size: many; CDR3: CASSPPGTGVLASGKLGEQFF; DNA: TGTGCCAGCAGCCCTCCTGGGACAGGGGTATTGGCTAGCGGGAAACTCGGTGAGCAGTTCTTC
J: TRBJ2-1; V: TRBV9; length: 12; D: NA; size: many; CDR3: CASSVSTDEQFF; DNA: TGTGCCAGCAGCGTATCGACGGATGAGCAGTTCTTC
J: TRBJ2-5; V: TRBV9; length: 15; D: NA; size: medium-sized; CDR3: CASSAQGQYQETQYF; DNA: TGTGCCAGCAGCGCCCAAGGGCAATACCAAGAGACCCAGTACTTC
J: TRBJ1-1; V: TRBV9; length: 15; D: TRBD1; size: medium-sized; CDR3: CASSTRTGGGTEAFF; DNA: TGTGCCAGCAGCACACGGACAGGGGGAGGCACTGAAGCTTTCTTT
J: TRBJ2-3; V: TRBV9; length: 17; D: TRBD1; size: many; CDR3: CASSVPRDRVVGDTQYF; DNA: TGTGCCAGCAGCGTCCCGCGGGACAGGGTAGTGGGAGATACGCAGTATTTT
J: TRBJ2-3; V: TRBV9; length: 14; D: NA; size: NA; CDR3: CASSVGLARVTQYF; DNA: TGTGCCAGCAGCGTAGGCCTAGCGAGGGTTACGCAGTATTTT
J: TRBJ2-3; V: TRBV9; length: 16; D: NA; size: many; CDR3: CASSVVGRSGTDTQYF; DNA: TGTGCCAGCAGCGTAGTGGGCAGGAGTGGCACAGATACGCAGTATTTT
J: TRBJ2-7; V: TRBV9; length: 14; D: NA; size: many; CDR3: CASSVGESDYEQYF; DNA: TGTGCCAGCAGCGTAGGGGAGTCCGACTACGAGCAGTACTTC
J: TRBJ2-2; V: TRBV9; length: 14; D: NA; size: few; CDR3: CASSVGLALGELFF; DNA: TGTGCCAGCAGCGTAGGGCTAGCTCTCGGGGAGCTGTTTTTT
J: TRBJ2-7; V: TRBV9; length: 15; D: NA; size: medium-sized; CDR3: CASSAGGSASYEQYF; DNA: TGTGCCAGCAGCGCTGGGGGGTCGGCGTCCTACGAGCAGTACTTC
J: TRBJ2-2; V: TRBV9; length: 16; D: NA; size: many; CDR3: CASSSRRDQNTGELFF; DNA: TGTGCCAGCAGCTCAAGACGGGACCAGAACACCGGGGAGCTGTTTTTT
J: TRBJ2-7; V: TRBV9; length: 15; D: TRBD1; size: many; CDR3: CASSDGTGTSYEQYF; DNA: TGTGCCAGCAGCGATGGGACAGGAACCTCCTACGAGCAGTACTTC
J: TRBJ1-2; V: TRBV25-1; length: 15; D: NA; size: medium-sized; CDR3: CASIYAKDWDYGYTF; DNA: TGTGCCAGCATTTACGCTAAAGATTGGGACTATGGCTACACCTTC
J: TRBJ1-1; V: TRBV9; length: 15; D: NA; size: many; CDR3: CASSSRTSRNTEAFF; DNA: TGTGCCAGCAGCTCCCGGACCTCAAGGAACACTGAAGCTTTCTTT
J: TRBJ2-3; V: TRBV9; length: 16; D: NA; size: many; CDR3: CASSVGGRPRSNTQYF; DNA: TGTGCCAGCAGCGTAGGGGGGCGGCCCCGGTCGAATACGCAGTATTTT
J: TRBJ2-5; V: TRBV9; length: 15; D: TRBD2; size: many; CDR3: CASSVDGTSWETQYF; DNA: TGTGCCAGCAGCGTAGATGGGACTAGCTGGGAGACCCAGTACTTC
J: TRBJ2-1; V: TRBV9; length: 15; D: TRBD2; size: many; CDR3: CASSDGTSGYNEQFF; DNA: TGTGCCAGCAGCGACGGGACTAGCGGATACAATGAGCAGTTCTTC
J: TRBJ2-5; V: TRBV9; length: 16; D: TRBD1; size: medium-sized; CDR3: CASSVEGGAGLETQYF; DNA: TGTGCCAGCAGCGTAGAAGGGGGCGCAGGGTTAGAGACCCAGTACTTC
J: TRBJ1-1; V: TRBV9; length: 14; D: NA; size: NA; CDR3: CASSVGGVNTEAFF; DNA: TGTGCCAGCAGCGTAGGGGGTGTGAACACTGAAGCTTTCTTT
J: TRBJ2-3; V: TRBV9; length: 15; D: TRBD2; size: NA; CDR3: CASSRQRGGIDTQYF; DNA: TGTGCCAGCAGCAGGCAGCGGGGGGGAATAGATACGCAGTATTTT
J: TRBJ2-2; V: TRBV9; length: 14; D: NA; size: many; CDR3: CASTRRVNTGELFF; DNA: TGTGCCAGCACACGTAGGGTGAACACCGGGGAGCTGTTTTTT
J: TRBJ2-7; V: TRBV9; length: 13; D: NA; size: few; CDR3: CASSVGQGNEQYF; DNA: TGTGCCAGCAGCGTTGGGCAGGGGAACGAGCAGTACTTC
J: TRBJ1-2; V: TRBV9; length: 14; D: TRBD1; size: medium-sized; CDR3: CASSVEGTVYGYTF; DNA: TGTGCCAGCAGCGTAGAAGGGACAGTCTATGGCTACACCTTC
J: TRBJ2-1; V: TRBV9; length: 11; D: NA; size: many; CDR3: CASSAGSEQFF; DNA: TGTGCCAGCAGCGCCGGGTCTGAGCAGTTCTTC
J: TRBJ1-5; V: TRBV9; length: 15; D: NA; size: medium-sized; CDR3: CASSVGGVSNQPQHF; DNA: TGTGCCAGCAGCGTAGGTGGGGTTAGCAATCAGCCCCAGCATTTT
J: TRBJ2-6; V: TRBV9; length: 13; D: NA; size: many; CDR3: CASSPPGANVLTF; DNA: TGTGCCAGCAGCCCCCCTGGGGCCAACGTCCTGACTTTC
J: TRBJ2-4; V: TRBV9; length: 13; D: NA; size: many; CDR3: CASSADGGNIQYF; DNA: TGTGCCAGCAGCGCCGATGGTGGAAACATTCAGTACTTC
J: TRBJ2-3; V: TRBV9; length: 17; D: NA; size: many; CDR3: CASSTHTTSGDTDTQYF; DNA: TGTGCCAGCAGCACCCACACGACTAGTGGGGACACAGATACGCAGTATTTT
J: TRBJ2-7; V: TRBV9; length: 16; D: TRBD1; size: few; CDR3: CASSANRDRDIYEQYF; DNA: TGTGCCAGCAGCGCGAACCGGGACAGGGACATCTACGAGCAGTACTTC
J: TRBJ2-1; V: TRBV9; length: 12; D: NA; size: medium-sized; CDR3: CASSVQGGEQFF; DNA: TGTGCCAGCAGCGTACAGGGTGGTGAGCAGTTCTTC
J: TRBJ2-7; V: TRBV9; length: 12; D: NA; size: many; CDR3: CASSGQSYEQYF; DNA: TGTGCCAGCAGCGGACAGAGCTACGAGCAGTACTTC
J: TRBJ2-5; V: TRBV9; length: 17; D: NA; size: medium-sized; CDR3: CASSVDLGASDPETQYF; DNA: TGTGCCAGCAGCGTAGACCTTGGGGCCAGTGATCCGGAGACCCAGTACTTC
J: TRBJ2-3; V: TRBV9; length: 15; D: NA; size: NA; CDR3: CASSALLQSTDTQYF; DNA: TGTGCCAGCAGCGCGCTCCTGCAGTCCACAGATACGCAGTATTTT
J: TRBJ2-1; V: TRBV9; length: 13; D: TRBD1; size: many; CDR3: CASRGQGANEQFF; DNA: TGTGCCAGCAGGGGACAGGGGGCGAATGAGCAGTTCTTC
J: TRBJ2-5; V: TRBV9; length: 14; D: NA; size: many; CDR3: CASSVGGMRETQYF; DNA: TGTGCCAGCAGCGTCGGGGGCATGAGGGAGACCCAGTACTTC
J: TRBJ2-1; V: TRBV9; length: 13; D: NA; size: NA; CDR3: CASSDDRDNEQFF; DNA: TGTGCCAGCAGCGACGACCGAGACAATGAGCAGTTCTTC
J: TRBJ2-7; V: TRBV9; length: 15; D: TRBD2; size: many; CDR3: CASSALAGGQNEQYF; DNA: TGTGCCAGCAGCGCTTTAGCGGGGGGGCAAAACGAGCAGTACTTC
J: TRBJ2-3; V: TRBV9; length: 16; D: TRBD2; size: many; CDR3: CASSPRLAVSTDTQYF; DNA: TGTGCCAGCAGCCCACGACTAGCGGTTAGCACAGATACGCAGTATTTT
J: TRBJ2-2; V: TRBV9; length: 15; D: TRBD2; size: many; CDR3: CASSVSGVDTGELFF; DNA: TGTGCCAGCAGCGTTAGCGGGGTTGACACCGGGGAGCTGTTTTTT
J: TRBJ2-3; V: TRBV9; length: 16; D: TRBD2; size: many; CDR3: CASSVIGGGGTDTQYF; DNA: TGTGCCAGCAGCGTAATTGGCGGGGGGGGCACAGATACGCAGTATTTT